The 5 T cell receptor beta chains in this list originate from one sample, sequenced in a study of beta chain features in type 1 diabetes. Sequenced material consisted of expressed TCRB transcripts (all of the isolated RNA was reverse transcribed). This table comes from immunoSEQ multiplex PCR, and its TCRdb copy is limited to in-frame clones, with some not included. The repertoire holds nearly 250,000 clones, with around 68% as singletons. Sequenced material: naive CD4+ T cells from blood. All receptors come from a man aged 25 to 40 in good health.

The chain is built from TRBV5-1 and TRBJ2-3, with no clear D. V was shortened by 0 bases and J by 4 bases, with 9 bases between the two germline ends. This CDR3 contains 14 residues. In germline, CDR1 is SGHRS, CDR2 YFSETQ. In DNA, the CDR3 is TGCGCCAGCAGCTTGGCTCTCGGATCAGATACGCAGTATTTT. It is translated as CASSLALGSDTQYF.

The chain recombines TRBV6-5 with TRBJ2-1; D remains ambiguous. CDR1 MNHEY and CDR2 SVGAGI come from the germline V gene. V shed 6 bases and J shed 0 bases, with 9 bases lying between them. CDR3 length: 14 amino acids. The CDR3 loop is CASSRPPSYNEQFF. DNA for the CDR3: TGTGCCAGCAGCCGGCCCCCCTCCTACAATGAGCAGTTCTTC.

The J gene is TRBJ2-5, the V gene TRBV27; D remains ambiguous. Trimming removed 2 bases at V and 3 bases at J, with 13 bases between. Germline V lookup: CDR1 MNHEY, CDR2 SMNVEV (reference sequence). The CDR3 spans 15 residues. CDR3 residues: CASSLGRAYEETQYF. CDR3 in DNA: TGTGCCAGCAGTTTAGGGCGCGCCTACGAAGAGACCCAGTACTTC.

The J gene is TRBJ2-2, the V gene TRBV29-1, with TRBD1 matching 7 bases. This CDR3 is 13 amino acids long. The ends lost 6 bases at V and 0 bases at J; junction bases unmatched: 1. Per germline, CDR1 SQVTM and CDR2 ANQGSEA. In DNA form, the CDR3 reads TGCAGCGTGACAGGGACGAACACCGGGGAGCTGTTTTTT. This sequence encodes CSVTGTNTGELFF.

The chain carries TRBV30 and TRBJ1-6, with TRBD1 identical over 8 bases. There are 14 residues in the CDR3. CDR1 GTSNPN and CDR2 SVGIG come from the germline V gene (reference sequence). Trimming took 2 bases from V and 7 from J; bases not matched to a gene: 4. DNA of the CDR3: TGTGCCTGGAGTCCGGACAGGGCAAATTCACCCCTCCACTTT. Its protein product is CAWSPDRANSPLHF.